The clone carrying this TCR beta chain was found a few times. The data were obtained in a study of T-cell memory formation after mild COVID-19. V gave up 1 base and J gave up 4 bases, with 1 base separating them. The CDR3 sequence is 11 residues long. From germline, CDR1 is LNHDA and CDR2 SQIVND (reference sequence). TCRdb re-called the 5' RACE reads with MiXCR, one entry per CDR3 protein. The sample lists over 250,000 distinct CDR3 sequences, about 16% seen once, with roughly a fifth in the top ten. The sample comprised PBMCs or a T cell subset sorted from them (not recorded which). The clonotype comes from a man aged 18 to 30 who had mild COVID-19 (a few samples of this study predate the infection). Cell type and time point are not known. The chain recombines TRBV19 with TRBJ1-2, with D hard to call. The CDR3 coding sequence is TGTGCCAGTAGTATAGGCTATGGCTACACCTTC. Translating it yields CASSIGYGYTF.